The T cell receptor (beta chain) under discussion was sequenced for a study of cytomegalovirus exposure and HLA in healthy donors. Trimming removed 3 bases at V and 5 bases at J, with 7 bases between. The CDR3 runs 11 residues. CDR1 is SQVTM and CDR2 is ANQGSEA in the germline V gene. As for this clone: Its antigen is not known.

Study findings and constraints: Roughly uniform sequencing depth across donors was assumed, possibly incorrectly.

When sampled, the donors appeared nominally healthy, though they likely had unrecorded immune exposures. Primers: 60 Vbeta forward and 13 Jbeta reverse. Assay used: immunoSEQ multiplex PCR; TCRdb lists only in-frame clones, some missing. The table includes 150,000 to 200,000 clones, around 79% detected once. The sequence came from a woman aged 45-60 years in good health and CMV-seronegative. The V call is TRBV29-1, the J call TRBJ1-1; unclear D gene. Material for sequencing was PBMCs. CDR3 amino acids: CSVDWETEAFF. Written as DNA, the CDR3 is TGCAGCGTTGATTGGGAGACTGAAGCTTTCTTT.